The 20 T cell receptor beta chains listed next were all sequenced from one sample in a study of shared clonotypes between healthy human individuals. TCRdb keeps only in-frame clones here, not all; method: immunoSEQ multiplex PCR. Of roughly 2,300,000 clones listed, roughly 92% were seen once; the top ten hold approximately 0.4%. The sequenced material came from naive CD4+ T cells from PBMCs. Subset: CD45RA+ positively selected. Every receptor here comes from a young man in good health. Some clones in this sample may be carry-over from other donors' samples.

The count of this clone is one. The same CDR3 also results from other DNA sequences found in this sample. V usage is TRBV2 and J usage is TRBJ1-1; D unresolved. The CDR3 has 13 residues. V was pared by 7 bases and J by 0 bases, with 9 bases between. Germline V gives CDR1 SNHLY, CDR2 FYNNEI. The CDR3 DNA follows: TGTGCCAGCACCGAGGGAATGAACACTGAAGCTTTCTTT. It translates to CASTEGMNTEAFF.

This clone turned up a few times. This chain links TRBV29-1 with TRBJ1-2, with D possibly TRBD1 on 5 matching bases. The CDR3 runs 13 residues. V lost 4 bases and J 4 bases, leaving 13 bases between the germline ends. The germline gives CDR1 SQVTM, CDR2 ANQGSEA. CDR3 amino acids: CSVAPRQSYGYTF. The DNA for the CDR3 is TGCAGCGTTGCGCCTCGACAGTCCTATGGCTACACCTTC.

The chain links TRBV11-2 to TRBJ2-1; D remains unclear. CDR1 SGHAT and CDR2 FQNNGV come from the germline V gene. Trimming took 0 bases from V and 4 from J, leaving 7 bases between them. This CDR3 is 14 amino acids long. The DNA for the CDR3 is TGTGCCAGCAGCTTAGAGCCAGCGTACAATGAGCAGTTCTTC. Its protein product is CASSLEPAYNEQFF.

The rearrangement links TRBV4-1 to TRBJ2-7, with D possibly matching TRBD1 (5 bases). The CDR3 spans 14 residues. Germline assignment: CDR1 MGHRA and CDR2 YSYEKL. V lost 4 bases and J 2 bases, leaving 12 bases between the germline ends. Written as DNA, the CDR3 is TGCGCCAGCAGCCGAACAGGAGTCACCTACGAGCAGTACTTC. This gives the protein CASSRTGVTYEQYF.

This chain uses TRBV4-3 with TRBJ2-6; D may be TRBD1 (7 bases). Germline CDR1 reads LGHNA; CDR2 reads YSLEER. CDR3 length equals 20 residues. V lost 9 bases and J 4 bases, leaving 31 bases between the germline ends. CDR3 in amino acids: CARSLPRGDLRDWGANVLTF. For the CDR3, the DNA is TGCGCCAGGTCGCTCCCCAGGGGGGACCTCCGCGACTGGGGGGCCAACGTCCTGACTTTC.

In its sample, this clone was seen once. V gene TRBV5-4 combines with J gene TRBJ2-7; perhaps TRBD1 as D (6 bases). Trimming cost V 2 bases and J 5 bases, with 11 bases left between them. The CDR3 runs to 13 residues. The germline V gene has CDR1 SGHNT and CDR2 YYREEE (reference sequence). CDR3 in amino acids: CASSFSRGHEQYF. The CDR3 coding sequence is TGTGCCAGCAGCTTTTCCAGGGGCCACGAGCAGTACTTC.

This clone was recorded a few times. The chain joins TRBV5-1 to TRBJ1-5, with 8 nucleotides matching TRBD1. V gave up 4 bases and J gave up 7 bases; unmatched junction bases: 7. Per germline, CDR1 SGHRS and CDR2 YFSETQ. The length of the CDR3 is 14 residues. The CDR3 region has the DNA TGCGCCAGCAGCCCGACAGGGGTTGACCAGCCCCAGCATTTT. Protein sequence: CASSPTGVDQPQHF.

This clone was counted between two and nine times. The chain couples TRBV19 to TRBJ1-1; TRBD1 matches at 7 bases. CDR1 LNHDA and CDR2 SQIVND come from the germline V gene (reference sequence). The CDR3 sequence is 12 residues long. V lost 5 bases and J lost 8; bases outside the gene matches: 5. CDR3 amino acids: CASSFGQDEAFF. In DNA form, the CDR3 reads TGTGCCAGTAGTTTCGGACAGGACGAAGCTTTCTTT.

The gene calls are TRBV14 and TRBJ1-2, with D possibly TRBD1 on 5 matching bases. The CDR3 runs 14 residues. V was trimmed by 0 bases and J by 4 bases, leaving 9 bases between them. CDR1 and CDR2 from the germline V gene are SGHDN and FVKESK. The CDR3 coding sequence is TGTGCCAGCAGCCAAGAACGGGGGGGCTATGGCTACACCTTC. Protein sequence: CASSQERGGYGYTF. Looking up the rest from reference TRBV14 and TRBJ1-2 gives the full variable domain: EAGVTQFPSHSVIEKGQTVTLRCDPISGHDNLYWYRRVMGKEIKFLLHFVKESKQDESGMPNNRFLAERTGGTYSTLKVQPAELEDSGVYFCASSQERGGYGYTFGSGTRLTVV.

The chain couples TRBV18 to TRBJ2-7; D call uncertain. Trimming took off 2 bases at V and 0 bases at J, with 8 bases between the two ends. The CDR3 runs 14 residues. CDR1 KGHSH and CDR2 LQKENI come from the germline V gene. The CDR3 here is CASSPITDSYEQYF. The CDR3 nucleotides are TGTGCCAGCTCACCAATTACAGACTCCTACGAGCAGTACTTC. The entire variable domain, with the rest obtained from reference TRBV18 and TRBJ2-7, is as follows: NAGVMQNPRHLVRRRGQEARLRCSPMKGHSHVYWYRQLPEEGLKFMVYLQKENIIDESGMPKERFSAEFPKEGPSILRIQQVVRGDSAAYFCASSPITDSYEQYFGPGTRLTVT.

This chain links TRBV6-6 with TRBJ2-1; tentatively, D is TRBD2 (6 bases). CDR3 size: 13 residues. V gave up 8 bases and J gave up 2 bases, with 10 bases separating them. Germline V gene lookup returns CDR1 MNHNY and CDR2 SVGAGI (reference sequence). In DNA, the CDR3 is TGTGCCAGCGCCTCGGGAGCCTACAATGAGCAGTTCTTC. It translates to CASASGAYNEQFF.

The gene calls are TRBV15 and TRBJ2-5, with 7 positions matching TRBD1. Trimming cost V 5 bases and J 5 bases; bases outside gene matches: 8. The CDR3 sequence is 14 residues long. Germline loops: CDR1 LNHNV, CDR2 YYDKDF (reference sequence). Here the CDR3 reads CATSPGQAGETQYF. CDR3 nucleotides: TGTGCCACCAGCCCCGGACAGGCCGGGGAGACCCAGTACTTC.

The V gene is TRBV5-1, the J gene TRBJ2-1; D not certain. Trimming shortened V by 4 bases and J by 4 bases, and 15 bases separated the two germline ends. CDR3 length equals 15 residues. Germline V CDR1 and CDR2: SGHRS, YFSETQ. The chain's CDR3 is CASSPRSGPYNEQFF. CDR3 nucleotide sequence: TGCGCCAGCAGCCCAAGATCGGGCCCTTACAATGAGCAGTTCTTC.

A word on this clone: Other DNA sequences in the sample encode the same CDR3. This chain connects TRBV9 to TRBJ2-3; 11 bases fit TRBD2. This CDR3 is 16 amino acids long. Germline values: CDR1 SGDLS, CDR2 YYNGEE. V dropped 4 bases and J dropped 2; count of bases not matched to a gene: 6. For the CDR3, the DNA is TGTGCCAGCAGCCCTGGGACTAGCGGCTACACAGATACGCAGTATTTT. Translating gives CASSPGTSGYTDTQYF.

This sequence joins TRBV19 and TRBJ2-1; D remains unclear. The CDR3 covers 16 residues. The germline CDR1 and CDR2 sequences are LNHDA and SQIVND (reference sequence). V lost 1 base, J lost 12 bases, and 22 bases lay in between. The CDR3 DNA reads as TGTGCCAGTAGTATAGTAGGGCAGGTGGGCCCACTTGGGCAGTTCTTC. Translation gives CASSIVGQVGPLGQFF.

J is TRBJ2-7 and V is TRBV7-2; D is possibly TRBD1 (6 bases). The ends were cut back, 3 bases at V and 4 bases at J, with 10 bases in the middle. CDR1 is SGHTA and CDR2 is FQGNSA in the germline V gene. CDR3 length equals 13 residues. The CDR3 loop is CASSFWGQYEQYF. DNA for the CDR3: TGTGCCAGCAGCTTTTGGGGGCAGTACGAGCAGTACTTC.

The chain recombines TRBV5-1 with TRBJ2-5, with a possible D match to TRBD1 (5 bases). Germline values: CDR1 SGHRS, CDR2 YFSETQ. Trimming shortened V by 10 bases and J by 10 bases, and 20 bases separated the two germline ends. The CDR3 runs 12 residues. CDR3: CASRVTTEVQYF. The CDR3 region has the DNA TGCGCCTCTCGGGTGACGACAGAGGTCCAGTACTTC.

This chain joins TRBV5-1 and TRBJ2-7; D remains ambiguous. Trimming removed 4 bases from V and 0 bases from J, with 8 bases in between. There are 13 residues in the CDR3. From germline, CDR1 is SGHRS and CDR2 YFSETQ. The CDR3 nucleotides read TGCGCCAGCAGCGAGTTAAGCTCCTACGAGCAGTACTTC. It encodes CASSELSSYEQYF.

The chain carries TRBV21-1 and TRBJ2-7; the table's D call, TRBD1, was not checked against the DNA. TRBV21-1 represents a pseudogene. The CDR3 length is 11 residues. CDR3 sequence: CASSRYRGQPF. As DNA, the CDR3 is TGTGCCAGCAGCAGATACAGGGGGCAACCGTTC.

This clone has more than one count but fewer than ten. The J gene is TRBJ2-2, the V gene TRBV5-1, with D hard to call. V shed 3 bases and J shed 3 bases, with 3 bases lying between them. The CDR3 contains 12 residues. Germline loops: CDR1 SGHRS, CDR2 YFSETQ. In DNA form, the CDR3 reads TGCGCCAGCAGCTGGGACACCGGGGAGCTGTTTTTT. Amino acid sequence: CASSWDTGELFF.